This entry lists 19 T cell receptor beta chains sequenced from one sample in a study of T cell clones after liver transplantation. The protocol was immunoSEQ multiplex PCR, while the TCRdb copy is restricted to in-frame clones and leaves out a portion. Of around 100,000 clones listed, about 80% are singletons. Sequencing was performed on CD4+ T cells from blood, taken approximately 50 months after liver transplant. These receptors were taken from a human patient who received a liver transplant. Some T cells may arise from the graft donor.

With respect to this clone: A much larger clonotype is one base distant, so this may be a read error. J is TRBJ1-1 and V is TRBV2; no clear D. The germline CDR1 and CDR2 sequences are SNHLY and FYNNEI. CDR3 size: 13 residues. V was trimmed by 5 bases and J by 0 bases, leaving 7 bases between them. The CDR3 region has the DNA TGTGCCAGCAGTTCATCCGTGAACACTGAAGCTTTCTTT. Translated, it gives CASSSSVNTEAFF.

The V and J genes are TRBV6-4 and TRBJ2-5; D perhaps matches TRBD1 (5 bases). The CDR3 runs 15 residues. Germline V gene data show CDR1 as MRHNA and CDR2 as SNTAGT. The V gene lost 4 bases and the J gene lost 0 bases, with 12 bases spanning the gap. CDR3 amino acids: CASSVGHQNQETQYF. As DNA, the CDR3 is TGTGCCAGCAGTGTTGGACACCAGAACCAAGAGACCCAGTACTTC.

The chain combines TRBV5-4 with TRBJ2-7; D is ambiguous. Trimming cost V 4 bases and J 3 bases, with 11 bases left between them. The CDR3 is made up of 13 amino acids. Germline CDR1 reads SGHNT; CDR2 reads YYREEE (reference sequence). For the CDR3, the DNA is TGTGCCAGCAGCGTACGGGCGGACTACGAGCAGTACTTC. It specifies CASSVRADYEQYF.

This sequence joins TRBV18 and TRBJ1-1; 8 bases align to TRBD1. Germline values: CDR1 KGHSH, CDR2 LQKENI. Trimming took 4 bases from V and 1 from J; bases not matched to a gene: 5. This CDR3 contains 15 residues. CDR3 nucleotide sequence: TGTGCCAGCTCACTCGACAGGGGTCGGAACACTGAAGCTTTCTTT. This sequence encodes CASSLDRGRNTEAFF.

The chain uses TRBV5-4 and TRBJ2-7, with 11 positions matching TRBD1. V shed 4 bases, J shed 3 bases, and the junction held 9 bases outside the gene matches. The CDR3 sequence is 16 residues long. Germline V gene lookup returns CDR1 SGHNT and CDR2 YYREEE (reference sequence). The CDR3 nucleotides are TGTGCCAGCAGCCCGAAGGGGACAGGGGGATTCTACGAGCAGTACTTC. It specifies CASSPKGTGGFYEQYF.

The chain is built from TRBV6-5 and TRBJ1-1; tentative D call: TRBD1 (5 bases). V dropped 6 bases and J dropped 4 bases, with 12 bases sitting between them. The CDR3 is made up of 13 amino acids. Per germline, CDR1 MNHEY and CDR2 SVGAGI. CDR3 region: CASRRGMGTEAFF. The CDR3 DNA follows: TGTGCCAGCAGGAGGGGCATGGGCACTGAAGCTTTCTTT.

The sample holds a few counts of this clone. The chain employs TRBV2 and TRBJ1-1; 7 positions agree with TRBD1. Germline CDR1 and CDR2: SNHLY and FYNNEI. Trimming took 4 bases from V and 7 from J; bases not matched to a gene: 6. CDR3 length: 13 residues. CDR3 in DNA: TGTGCCAGCAGTGTCCCGGGACAGTATGAAGCTTTCTTT. Translating gives CASSVPGQYEAFF. The complete variable domain, with remaining parts taken from reference TRBV2 and TRBJ1-1, reads EPEVTQTPSHQVTQMGQEVILRCVPISNHLYFYWYRQILGQKVEFLVSFYNNEISEKSEIFDDQFSVERPDGSNFTLKIRSTKLEDSAMYFCASSVPGQYEAFFGQGTRLTVV.

This chain links TRBV4-1 with TRBJ1-6; D remains unclear. The germline V gene encodes CDR1 MGHRA and CDR2 YSYEKL. The V gene lost 1 base and the J gene lost 10 bases, with 5 bases spanning the gap. The CDR3 covers 12 residues. In DNA form, the CDR3 reads TGCGCCAGCAGCCAAGGGTTGTCACCCCTCCACTTT. This translates into CASSQGLSPLHF.

The gene calls are TRBV7-3 and TRBJ2-5; possibly TRBD1 for D (6 bases). CDR1 is SGHTA, CDR2 FQGTGA, per germline. This CDR3 has 13 amino acids. Between the trimmed V and J ends, which lost 5 bases and 2 bases, there was a span of 9 bases. CDR3 in DNA: TGTGCCAGCAGCCCAGGGACACAAGAGACCCAGTACTTC. Residues: CASSPGTQETQYF.

This clone appeared a few times. The V call is TRBV27, the J call TRBJ1-5, with unresolved D. CDR3 length: 13 amino acids. Trimming left V 3 bases short and J 4 bases short, with 7 bases between. Germline V gene sequence: CDR1 MNHEY, CDR2 SMNVEV (reference sequence). CDR3 region: CASSFTMNQPQHF. The CDR3 DNA is TGTGCCAGCAGTTTTACCATGAATCAGCCCCAGCATTTT.

This chain links TRBV14 with TRBJ1-1; TRBD1 is a possible D gene (5 bases). Deletions cut 7 bases from V and 2 bases from J, with 11 bases between. The CDR3 contains 13 residues. CDR1 SGHDN and CDR2 FVKESK come from the germline V gene. The CDR3 sequence: CASKGRTNTEAFF. The CDR3, as DNA: TGTGCCAGCAAAGGACGGACAAACACTGAAGCTTTCTTT.

V is TRBV7-6 and J is TRBJ1-4; 9 positions match TRBD1. The trim removed 6 bases at V and 7 bases at J, leaving 6 bases unmatched. The CDR3 has 14 residues. Germline V lookup: CDR1 SGHVS, CDR2 FNYEAQ. The DNA for the CDR3 is TGTGCCAGCAGTACAGGGGGCACGGGTGAAAAACTGTTTTTT. The encoded protein is CASSTGGTGEKLFF.

The gene calls are TRBV5-1 and TRBJ2-7; maybe TRBD1 (5 bases). The germline CDR1 and CDR2 sequences are SGHRS and YFSETQ. V was clipped by 4 bases and J by 1 base, with 9 bases between them. The CDR3 extends over 13 amino acids. In DNA, the CDR3 is TGCGCCAGCAGCCCGCAGGGATCCTACGAGCAGTACTTC. Residues: CASSPQGSYEQYF.

The gene calls are TRBV29-1 and TRBJ2-5; unclear D gene. Germline values: CDR1 SQVTM, CDR2 ANQGSEA. Trimming removed 5 bases from V and 5 bases from J, with 12 bases in between. The length of the CDR3 is 12 residues. As DNA, the CDR3 is TGCAGCGTTATCGCGACGGCTGAGACCCAGTACTTC. This codes for CSVIATAETQYF. The whole variable domain, remainder taken from reference TRBV29-1 and TRBJ2-5, is SAVISQKPSRDICQRGTSLTIQCQVDSQVTMMFWYRQQPGQSLTLIATANQGSEATYESGFVIDKFPISRPNLTFSTLTVSNMSPEDSSIYLCSVIATAETQYFGPGTRLLVL.

The rearrangement joins TRBV18 to TRBJ1-1; D gene unclear. Germline CDR1 is KGHSH and CDR2 is LQKENI. V was cut by 1 base and J by 1 base, with 7 bases left in between. The CDR3 covers 14 residues. The CDR3 DNA reads TGTGCCAGCTCACCACAGCGCCCGAACACTGAAGCTTTCTTT. Its translation: CASSPQRPNTEAFF.

The chain is built from TRBV19 and TRBJ1-5; D remains unclear. The CDR3 is 15 amino acids. With 6 bases removed from V and 3 bases from J, the gap between germline ends came to 15 bases. Germline assignment: CDR1 LNHDA and CDR2 SQIVND (reference sequence). CDR3 region: CASSAPGQINQPQHF. The CDR3, as DNA: TGTGCCAGTAGCGCCCCCGGGCAGATCAATCAGCCCCAGCATTTT.

The rearrangement uses TRBV14 and TRBJ1-1; no clear D gene. There are 14 residues in the CDR3. Germline V gene lookup returns CDR1 SGHDN and CDR2 FVKESK. V was clipped by 0 bases and J by 5 bases, with 10 bases between them. The CDR3 loop is CASSQEGRSTEAFF. As DNA, the CDR3 is TGTGCCAGCAGCCAAGAAGGTCGTAGTACTGAAGCTTTCTTT.

The chain has TRBV11-3 and TRBJ1-1; 7 bases align to TRBD1. CDR3 length: 16 residues. CDR1 and CDR2 (germline): SGHNT, YENEEA. With V trimmed by 4 bases and J by 5 bases, 13 bases remained unmatched. The CDR3 reads CASSSGGRGPGTEAFF. CDR3 DNA sequence: TGTGCCAGCAGCTCCGGTGGGAGGGGGCCGGGTACTGAAGCTTTCTTT.

This chain links TRBV6-5 with TRBJ1-2; D not resolved. There are 16 residues in the CDR3. V lost 0 bases and J lost 6, with 17 bases in between. The germline CDR1 and CDR2 sequences are MNHEY and SVGAGI. The DNA of the CDR3 is TGTGCCAGCAGTTACTCGATGGCGGTAAAATCAGATGGCTACACCTTC. Encoded protein: CASSYSMAVKSDGYTF.